This note documents a single T cell receptor (beta chain) sequence. The antigen remains undetermined. V was trimmed by 7 bases and J by 7 bases, leaving 19 bases between them. The CDR3 is made up of 14 amino acids. Germline V lookup: CDR1 SNHLY, CDR2 FYNNEI. A multiplex PCR was run with 60 Vbeta primers and 13 Jbeta primers. Profiled with immunoSEQ multiplex PCR; TCRdb holds only in-frame clones, not every one. This table holds 99,000 or so clones, approximately 72% found once. The data were taken from a study of cytomegalovirus exposure and HLA in healthy donors. The study, taken as a whole, reports: Accurate prediction of HLA-A and HLA-B alleles (for most subjects) was reportedly achieved from TCR beta sequences.

This clonotype was obtained from a man aged 25-45 years in good health and CMV-seronegative. The chain recombines TRBV2 with TRBJ1-1; possibly TRBD1 for D (6 bases). The sample was PBMCs. Written as DNA, the CDR3 is TGTGCCAGCATATCCGCCGGGGGGGCTTTTGAAGCTTTCTTT. The encoded protein is CASISAGGAFEAFF.